One sample yielded the 3 T cell receptor beta chains listed below, sequenced in a study of T cells in Graves' hyperthyroidism and ophthalmopathy (dated by TCRdb to 2018 to 2020). Library preparation employed multiplex PCR. Sequencing instrument: Illumina HiSeq 2000. The TCR beta CDR3 regions were amplified from the RNA transcripts. For the first round of RT-PCR on the TCR CDR3, the HTBI primer set was used together with the Qiagen OneStep RT-PCR kit. Clones were called with MiXCR by TCRdb after fastp trimmed the public reads at Q25, and only in-frame beta chains were retained. Under each unique CDR3 protein, matching rows form one entry showing the most common genes and DNA. This sample gives approximately 400,000 distinct CDR3 sequences in total; more than 12% of them show up just once. Less than 20% of the sample lies in the top ten. Sequencing was performed on blood. These receptors were collected from a woman aged 25 to 39 with Graves' ophthalmopathy.

The sample holds a few counts of this clonotype. The CDR3 protein is CASSLGSGLGAFF. CDR3 DNA sequence: TGTGCCAGCAGCTTAGGTTCGGGGCTGGGGGCTTTCTTT. The genes are TRBV7-6 and TRBJ1-1, with D possibly matching TRBD1 (5 bases). The CDR3 length is 13 residues. Germline-derived CDR1 and CDR2 are SGHVS and FNYEAQ. The ends were cut back, 1 base at V and 11 bases at J, with 14 bases in the middle.

This clonotype was seen many times. CDR3 bases: TGTGCCAGCAGCCCGGGGGGAGTGGGTGAAAAACTGTTTTTT. This translates into CASSPGGVGEKLFF. V and J are TRBV11-2 and TRBJ1-4; possible D gene TRBD1, 5 bases. CDR3 length: 14 residues. Germline assignment: CDR1 SGHAT and CDR2 FQNNGV. With 5 bases removed from V and 7 bases from J, the gap between germline ends came to 14 bases.

The table lists this clonotype with many counts. The chain uses TRBV7-9 and TRBJ2-1, with D possibly TRBD2 on 7 matching bases. The ends were cut back, 5 bases at V and 12 bases at J, with 20 bases in the middle. There are 14 residues in the CDR3. CDR1 and CDR2 from the germline V gene are SEHNR and FQNEAQ (reference sequence). CDR3 loop: CASSPLGGQGGQFF. CDR3 nucleotides: TGTGCCAGCAGCCCTTTGGGGGGGCAGGGAGGGCAGTTCTTC.